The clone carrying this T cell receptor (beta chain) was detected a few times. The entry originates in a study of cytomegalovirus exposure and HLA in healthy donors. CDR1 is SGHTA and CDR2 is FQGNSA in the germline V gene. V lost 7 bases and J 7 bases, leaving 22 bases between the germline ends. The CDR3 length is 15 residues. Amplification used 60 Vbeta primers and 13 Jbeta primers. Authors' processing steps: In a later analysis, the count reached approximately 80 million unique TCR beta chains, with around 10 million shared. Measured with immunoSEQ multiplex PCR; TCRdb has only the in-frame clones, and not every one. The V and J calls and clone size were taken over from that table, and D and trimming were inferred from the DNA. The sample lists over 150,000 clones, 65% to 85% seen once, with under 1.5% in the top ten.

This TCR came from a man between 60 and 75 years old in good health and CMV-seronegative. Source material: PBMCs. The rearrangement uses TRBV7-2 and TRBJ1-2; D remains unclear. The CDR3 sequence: CASTPGSQRGIGYTF. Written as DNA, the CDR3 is TGTGCCAGCACCCCTGGATCGCAAAGAGGGATTGGCTACACCTTC.